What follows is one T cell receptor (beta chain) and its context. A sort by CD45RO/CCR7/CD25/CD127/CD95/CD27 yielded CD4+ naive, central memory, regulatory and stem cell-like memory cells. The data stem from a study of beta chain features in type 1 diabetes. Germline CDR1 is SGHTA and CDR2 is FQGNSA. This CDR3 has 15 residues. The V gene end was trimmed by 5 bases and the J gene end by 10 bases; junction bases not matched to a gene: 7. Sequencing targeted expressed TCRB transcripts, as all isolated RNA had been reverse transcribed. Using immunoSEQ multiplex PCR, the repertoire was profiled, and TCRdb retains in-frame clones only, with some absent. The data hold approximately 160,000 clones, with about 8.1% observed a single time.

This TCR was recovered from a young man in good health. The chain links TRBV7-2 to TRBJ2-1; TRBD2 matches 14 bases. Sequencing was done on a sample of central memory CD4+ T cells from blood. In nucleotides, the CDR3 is TGTGCCAGCAGCCCACGACTAGCGGGAGGGGAGGAGCAGTTCTTC. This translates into CASSPRLAGGEEQFF.